This TCR beta chain came from a study of PD-L1 blockade in urothelial cancer. Study-wide background: About nine tenths of the roughly 30 patients were men with bladder-origin urothelial cancer. Samples came from 3 weeks, at the second dose, and 6 weeks into treatment.

Using immunoSEQ multiplex PCR, the repertoire was profiled, and TCRdb retains in-frame clones only, with some absent. The data show about 49,000 clones, with about 85% seen just once and less than 10% held by the top ten. The CDR3 covers 16 residues. The germline V gene has CDR1 LGHNA and CDR2 YNFKEQ. Trimming took 7 bases from V and 10 from J; bases not matched to a gene: 15. This clone was recorded a few times. The clonotype originates from a man between 60 and 75 years old with urothelial cancer. The starting material was PBMCs, obtained around atezolizumab (anti-PD-L1) treatment. The chain combines TRBV4-2 with TRBJ1-6, with 8 bases lining up with TRBD1. CDR3 DNA sequence: TGTGCCAGCACCTTGGGCGGACAGGGACGAGAGTCACCCCTCCACTTT. Protein sequence: CASTLGGQGRESPLHF.